This T cell receptor beta chain came from a study of T cell responses to AZD1222 COVID-19 vaccine. Germline lookup yields CDR1 SGHTA and CDR2 FQGNSA. J gave up 2 bases and V 6 bases, and 7 bases lay outside the gene matches. CDR3 length: 15 residues. Comments on this clone: Its specificity is not known.

Regarding the study as a whole: Nearly half of spike-specific TCRs reportedly target variant regions that are unmutated in the B.1.351 and B.1.1.7 variants. Mostly white British, mostly female donors; authors suggested clonal diversity may be underestimated.

Combined were second doses at about 4 or about 12 weeks. Here immunoSEQ multiplex PCR was the method, and the copy in TCRdb shows in-frame clones only, minus some. The data hold about 130,000 clones, with 85% observed a single time. The chain is built from TRBV7-2 and TRBJ1-3; TRBD1 matches at 7 bases. Sequences were derived from peripheral blood, sampled 28 days after the second AZD1222 dose. The sequence derives from an adult who received the AZD1222 COVID-19 vaccine. CDR3 sequence (DNA): TGTGCCAGCAGTAGGGACAGTCAGCCTGGAAACACCATATATTTT. It is translated as CASSRDSQPGNTIYF.